This paragraph reports one TCR beta chain. What it binds is unknown. The record originates from a study of T cells in Graves' hyperthyroidism and ophthalmopathy. The V and J ends lost 7 bases and 12 bases respectively, with 12 bases between them. The CDR3 consists of 11 residues. Germline CDR1 reads ENHRY; CDR2 reads SYGVKD. Study outcomes and limitations: It was a median about 7.1 months before onset that the model predicted ophthalmopathy. A model using 13 V-J features told ophthalmopathy apart from stable hyperthyroidism.

The investigators amplified TCR beta CDR3 regions from RNA transcripts. When the TCR CDR3 underwent first-round RT-PCR, the HTBI primer set was used. TCRdb ran MiXCR on the multiplex PCR reads and lists one entry per CDR3 protein. Among over 700,000 distinct CDR3 sequences listed, 35% to 40% were seen once. J is TRBJ1-4 and V is TRBV10-3, with D maybe TRBD1 (5 bases). The sample taken for sequencing was blood. The clonotype comes from a man aged 18 to 29 with Graves' hyperthyroidism. DNA of the CDR3: TGTGCCATCAATTCCGGGACTCAACTGTTTTTT. It encodes CAINSGTQLFF.